What follows describes a single TCR beta chain. Sequencing of TCR beta, carried out with a high-throughput approach, was applied to CD8+ and CD4+ T cells from the blood. TEMRA cells were FACS-enriched, with CD8+ and CD4+ T cells isolated negatively. The source of the sample is a study of CD8 T cells in Susac syndrome. The CDR3 loop spans 15 amino acids. Germline lookup yields CDR1 SGHKS and CDR2 YYEKEE (reference sequence). V was pared by 3 bases and J by 7 bases, with 4 bases of the junction left unmatched. RNA totalling roughly 0.45 to 1 ug underwent reverse transcription with random hexamers. Amplification of TCR beta CDR3 was carried out by immunoSEQ multiplex PCR, which covered 54 Vbeta and 13 Jbeta segments. One entry per CDR3 protein, called by TCRdb with MiXCR from the immunoSEQ multiplex PCR reads. The sample records 250,000 to 350,000 distinct CDR3 sequences, around 83% being singletons.

The chain recombines TRBV5-5 with TRBJ2-1; the match to TRBD2 covers 13 bases. The TCR sequence derives from a human donor with multiple sclerosis. The material sequenced was CD8+ T cells from PBMCs. The CDR3 bases are TGTGCCAGCAGCTCCCGGACTAGCGGGAGAAATGAGCAGTTCTTC. Encoded protein: CASSSRTSGRNEQFF. The whole variable domain, filled in from reference TRBV5-5 and TRBJ2-1, reads DAGVTQSPTHLIKTRGQQVTLRCSPISGHKSVSWYQQVLGQGPQFIFQYYEKEERGRGNFPDRFSARQFPNYSSELNVNALLLGDSALYLCASSSRTSGRNEQFFGPGTRLTVL.